These T cell receptor beta chains were read from a single sample in a study of identical twins. TCRdb re-derived calls from the 5' RACE reads in MiXCR, one entry per CDR3 protein. The sample consists of about 220,000 distinct CDR3 sequences, less than 9.5% of them appearing once. Sequenced: memory (CD45RO+) T cells sorted from blood. The receptors shown here come from a woman aged 18-29 years in good health. Both conserved end residues are part of each CDR3. Fields, in order: D gene, V gene, clone size, J gene, CDR3 DNA, CDR3 protein. D genes are given only for firm matches. Size is stated for part of the rows, as once, few or many counts, or as a class when the clone is expanded.

>NA|TRBV5-1|many|TRBJ1-1
TGCGCCAGCAGCTTGGAGGCAGGGTACACTGAAGCTTTCTTT
CASSLEAGYTEAFF
>NA|TRBV20-1|many|TRBJ2-7
TGCAGTGCTAGAAAGCTAGCGATTGAGCAGTACTTC
CSARKLAIEQYF
>NA|TRBV6-5|few|TRBJ1-3
TGTGCCAGCAGTTTCGGGACAAGAAACACCATATATTTT
CASSFGTRNTIYF
>TRBD1|TRBV12-3/TRBV12-4|few|TRBJ2-7
TGTGCCAGCAGTTTCCAGGGGGCTAGGGGGGAGCAGTACTTC
CASSFQGARGEQYF
>TRBD1|TRBV6-4|NA|TRBJ2-1
TGTGCCAGCACTGAGGATAGACAGGGGCAGTTCTTC
CASTEDRQGQFF
>TRBD2|TRBV20-1|NA|TRBJ2-3
TGCAGTGCTATTCCAGCGGGAGGGCCGACAGATACGCAGTATTTT
CSAIPAGGPTDTQYF
>TRBD2|TRBV6-1|few|TRBJ2-3
TGTGCCAGCAGTGAGGTCCCTCTAGCGGGGGGGAGCACAGATACGCAGTATTTT
CASSEVPLAGGSTDTQYF
>NA|TRBV3-1|many|TRBJ2-3
TGTGCCAGCAGCCAAGACCCCCGGGTGGCAGATACGCAGTATTTT
CASSQDPRVADTQYF
>TRBD2|TRBV5-5|few|TRBJ2-7
TGTGCCAGCAGCTTGCCGGGAGGGCTCGACGAGCAGTACTTC
CASSLPGGLDEQYF
>TRBD1|TRBV12-3/TRBV12-4|NA|TRBJ2-3
TGTGCCAGCAGCCTGGGACAGCACCAACGCACAGATACGCAGTATTTT
CASSLGQHQRTDTQYF
>TRBD1|TRBV7-9|few|TRBJ1-4
TGTGCCAGCAGACGACAGGGCGGTCAAGAAAAACTGTTTTTT
CASRRQGGQEKLFF
>NA|TRBV5-1|many|TRBJ2-1
TGCGCCAGCAGCCGGTCTGGCAATGAGCAGTTCTTC
CASSRSGNEQFF
>NA|TRBV20-1|few|TRBJ2-2
TGCAGTGCTAGCAAAAACCCGGGGGTGAACACCGGGGAGCTGTTTTTT
CSASKNPGVNTGELFF
>TRBD1|TRBV3-1|few|TRBJ1-2
TGTGCCAGCAGCCAAGGGACAGGGGAAGGCTACACCTTC
CASSQGTGEGYTF
>TRBD2|TRBV5-1|few|TRBJ2-3
TGCGCCAGCAGCGGGGAGAGTCGGACTAGCGGGAGATTTGATACGCAGTATTTT
CASSGESRTSGRFDTQYF
>NA|TRBV5-1|few|TRBJ1-1
TGCGCCAGTATGGGGGAGGGCGAAAAAGCTTTCTTT
CASMGEGEKAFF
>NA|TRBV20-1|NA|TRBJ2-7
TGCAGTGCTAGGGACTCGAGCGGGTCAAACTATGGGCAGTACTTC
CSARDSSGSNYGQYF
>NA|TRBV19|once|TRBJ2-3
TGTGCCAGTAGTATAGACTCACAGGTCATGTATACGCAGTATTTT
CASSIDSQVMYTQYF
>NA|TRBV30|NA|TRBJ2-6
TGTGCCTGGAGTAGGGGGGCGCTGATAGGGGCCAACGTCCTGACTTTC
CAWSRGALIGANVLTF
>TRBD2|TRBV20-1|NA|TRBJ2-1
TGCAGTGCTCCCAGGGCGGGAGGGCTGAATGAGCAGTTCTTC
CSAPRAGGLNEQFF
>TRBD2|TRBV6-2/TRBV6-3|many|TRBJ2-1
TGTGCCAGCAGTTACACTGGGACTAGCGGGAACAGGGATTTCTTC
CASSYTGTSGNRDFF
>NA|TRBV9|few|TRBJ2-1
TGTGCCAGCAGCCCGCGTCCGCAGTCCTACAATGAGCAGTTCTTC
CASSPRPQSYNEQFF
>NA|TRBV15|NA|TRBJ2-2
TGTGCCACCAGCAGAGACTTGCCGGGGGGCCCAACCGGGGAGCTGTTTTTT
CATSRDLPGGPTGELFF
>TRBD1|TRBV6-2/TRBV6-3|few|TRBJ2-5
TGTGCCAGCAGGCGAGACAGGGGTTTGGAGACCCAGTACTTC
CASRRDRGLETQYF
>NA|TRBV2|NA|TRBJ1-1
TGTGCCAGCAGTACTACAGGGATCGGGGAAGCTTTCTTT
CASSTTGIGEAFF
>NA|TRBV5-1|NA|TRBJ2-2
TGCGCCAGCAGCCTGATCAGGGGGGACACCGGGGAGCTGTTTTTT
CASSLIRGDTGELFF
>NA|TRBV4-2|NA|TRBJ2-7
TGTGCCAGCAGCCTCCCCTTACCGGGACTGCTGAAGAGTTACGAGCAGTACTTC
CASSLPLPGLLKSYEQYF
>TRBD1|TRBV10-3|NA|TRBJ2-2
TGTGCCGTTAGGACAGGGGAAGAAGAAACCGGGGAGCTGTTTTTT
CAVRTGEEETGELFF
>NA|TRBV7-9|NA|TRBJ2-2
TGTGCCAGCCCGAACCCACAGGAGCACACCGGGGAGCTGTTTTTT
CASPNPQEHTGELFF
>NA|TRBV14|NA|TRBJ1-2
TGTGCCAGCAGCCAAGGAATACATATCCACTATGGCTACACCTTC
CASSQGIHIHYGYTF
>NA|TRBV6-2/TRBV6-3|few|TRBJ2-3
TGTGCCAGCAGAATCGGGACTACAGATACGCAGTATTTT
CASRIGTTDTQYF
>NA|TRBV30|NA|TRBJ1-2
TGTGCCTGGGAGAAGGGTCTGGGGGACTATGGCTACACCTTC
CAWEKGLGDYGYTF
>NA|TRBV12-3/TRBV12-4|NA|TRBJ1-2
TGTGCCAGCAGCATTGGGCAAGTCTATGGCTACACCTTC
CASSIGQVYGYTF
>NA|TRBV29-1|NA|TRBJ1-2
TGCAGCGTTGCGGCAGGGGAGAGTAACTATGGCTACACCTTC
CSVAAGESNYGYTF
>NA|TRBV5-1|NA|TRBJ2-5
TGCGCCAGCAGCCCCGAGGGGGTAAGCCAAGAGACCCAGTACTTC
CASSPEGVSQETQYF
>NA|TRBV6-5|few|TRBJ1-2
TGTGCCAGCAGTTACTCGACACCTGGAGGCTACACCTTC
CASSYSTPGGYTF
>NA|TRBV5-1|NA|TRBJ2-3
TGCGCCAGCAGCTTGTATGGACCCGAGGCCCGCACAGATACGCAGTATTTT
CASSLYGPEARTDTQYF
>NA|TRBV12-3/TRBV12-4|many|TRBJ2-7
TGTGCCAGCAGTCCCCGGGCAGGGACCGAGCAGTACTTC
CASSPRAGTEQYF
>TRBD1|TRBV9|many|TRBJ2-7
TGTGCCAGCAGCGTAGGGGAGACAGGGGGCTACGAGCAGTACTTC
CASSVGETGGYEQYF
>NA|TRBV2|NA|TRBJ1-2
TGTGCCAGCAAACCAGAAACGAACTATGGCTACACCTTC
CASKPETNYGYTF
>TRBD1|TRBV7-3|medium-sized|TRBJ1-6
TGTGCCAGCAGCTTAAAAGGACAGGGGTATTCACCCCTCCACTTT
CASSLKGQGYSPLHF
>NA|TRBV3-1|NA|TRBJ2-7
TGTGCCAGCAGCCAAGACTGGGGAGCCTACGAGCAGTACTTC
CASSQDWGAYEQYF
>NA|TRBV20-1|NA|TRBJ1-6
TGCAGTGCTAGCAGGGGACGGGATTCACCCCTCCACTTT
CSASRGRDSPLHF
>NA|TRBV18|few|TRBJ2-1
TGTGCCAGCTCACCCCTCGCCGGGGGCGGTGAGCAGTTCTTC
CASSPLAGGGEQFF
>TRBD2|TRBV20-1|NA|TRBJ2-7
TGCAGTGCTAGAACTAGCGGATACTACGAGCAGTACTTC
CSARTSGYYEQYF
>NA|TRBV11-2|many|TRBJ2-7
TGTGCCAGCAGAGCCCTCAGCGTAAGGCAGTACTTC
CASRALSVRQYF
>NA|TRBV9|NA|TRBJ2-1
TGTGCCAGCAGCGTAGTTCAGGGGGGATCCTACAATGAGCAGTTCTTC
CASSVVQGGSYNEQFF
>TRBD1|TRBV7-2|NA|TRBJ1-1
TGTGCCAGCAGGGGACAGGGGGGGTCAGCTGAAGCTTTCTTT
CASRGQGGSAEAFF
>TRBD2|TRBV5-1|NA|TRBJ2-3
TGCGCCAGCAGCCCGGGAGGGGCTCCGGCAGATACGCAGTATTTT
CASSPGGAPADTQYF
>NA|TRBV6-2/TRBV6-3|NA|TRBJ1-1
TGTGCCAGCACCCGGGGGGGTAGGACTGAAGCTTTCTTT
CASTRGGRTEAFF
>NA|TRBV3-1|many|TRBJ1-5
TGTGCCAGCAGCCAAGGGCGGGGTCAGCCCCAGCATTTT
CASSQGRGQPQHF
>NA|TRBV18|NA|TRBJ1-2
TGTGCCAGCTCACGCGGACAGATAAGTGGCTACACCTTC
CASSRGQISGYTF
>TRBD2|TRBV20-1|many|TRBJ2-3
TGCAGTGCTAGCGACCCGGTGGGGGGGGTAGATACGCAGTATTTT
CSASDPVGGVDTQYF
>NA|TRBV6-1|NA|TRBJ2-2
TGTGCCAGGGGGGGACCTAGTGTGGATAGGGAGCTGTTTTTT
CARGGPSVDRELFF
>NA|TRBV3-1|NA|TRBJ2-5
TGTGCCAGCAGCCTGGTGGGGCACCCCAAAGAGACCCAGTACTTC
CASSLVGHPKETQYF